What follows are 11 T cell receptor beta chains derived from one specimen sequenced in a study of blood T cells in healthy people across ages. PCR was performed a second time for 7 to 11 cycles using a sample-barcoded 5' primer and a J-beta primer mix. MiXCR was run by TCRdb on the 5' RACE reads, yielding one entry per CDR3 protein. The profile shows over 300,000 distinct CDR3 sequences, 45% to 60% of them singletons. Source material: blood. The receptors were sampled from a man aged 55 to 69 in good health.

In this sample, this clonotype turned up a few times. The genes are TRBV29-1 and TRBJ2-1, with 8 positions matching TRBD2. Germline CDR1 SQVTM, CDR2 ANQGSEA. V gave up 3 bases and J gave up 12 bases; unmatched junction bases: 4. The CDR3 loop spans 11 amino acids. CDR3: CSVERGAAQFF. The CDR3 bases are TGCAGCGTTGAGCGGGGGGCGGCGCAGTTCTTC.

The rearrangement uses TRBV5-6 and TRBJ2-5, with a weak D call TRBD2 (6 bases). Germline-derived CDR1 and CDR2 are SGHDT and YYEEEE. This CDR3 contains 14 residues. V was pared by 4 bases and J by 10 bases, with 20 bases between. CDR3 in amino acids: CASSLRPTSQGQYF. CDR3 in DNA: TGTGCCAGCAGCCTCCGGCCGACTAGTCAGGGCCAGTACTTC.

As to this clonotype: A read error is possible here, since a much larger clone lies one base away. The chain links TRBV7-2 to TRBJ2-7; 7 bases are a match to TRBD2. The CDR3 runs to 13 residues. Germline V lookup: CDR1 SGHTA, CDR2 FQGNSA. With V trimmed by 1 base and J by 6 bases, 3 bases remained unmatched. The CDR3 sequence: CASSLVGGSEQYF. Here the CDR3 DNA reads TGTGCCAGCAGCTTAGTGGGCGGGAGCGAGCAGTACTTC.

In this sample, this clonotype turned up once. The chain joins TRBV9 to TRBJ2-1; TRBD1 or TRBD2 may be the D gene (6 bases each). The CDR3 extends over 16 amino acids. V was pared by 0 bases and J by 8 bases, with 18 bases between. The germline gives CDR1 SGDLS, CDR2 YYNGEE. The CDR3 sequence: CASSVAPSGGGDEQFF. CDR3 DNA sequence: TGTGCCAGCAGCGTAGCCCCCTCAGGAGGGGGAGATGAGCAGTTCTTC.

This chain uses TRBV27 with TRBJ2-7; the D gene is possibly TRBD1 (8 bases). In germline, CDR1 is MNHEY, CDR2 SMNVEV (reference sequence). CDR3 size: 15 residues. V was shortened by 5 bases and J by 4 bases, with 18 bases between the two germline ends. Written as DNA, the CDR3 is TGTGCCAGCAGTGCGGACAGGGAGGGCTCGTACGAGCAGTACTTC. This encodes CASSADREGSYEQYF.

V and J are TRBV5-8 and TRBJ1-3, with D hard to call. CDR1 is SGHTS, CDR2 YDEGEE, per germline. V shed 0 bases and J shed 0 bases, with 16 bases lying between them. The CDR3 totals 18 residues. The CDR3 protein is CASSLVGAFVSSGNTIYF. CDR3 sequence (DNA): TGTGCCAGCAGCTTGGTGGGCGCATTTGTCAGCTCTGGAAACACCATATATTTT.

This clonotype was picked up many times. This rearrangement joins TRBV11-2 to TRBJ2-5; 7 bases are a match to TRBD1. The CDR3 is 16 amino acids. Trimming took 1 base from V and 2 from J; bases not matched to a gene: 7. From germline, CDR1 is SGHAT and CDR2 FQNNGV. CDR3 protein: CASSLGSGTEQETQYF. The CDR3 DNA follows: TGTGCCAGCAGCTTAGGGTCTGGGACAGAGCAAGAGACCCAGTACTTC.

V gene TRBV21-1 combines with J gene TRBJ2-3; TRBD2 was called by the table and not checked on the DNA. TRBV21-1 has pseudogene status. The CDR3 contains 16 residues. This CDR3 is CASSGRREGPTDTQYF. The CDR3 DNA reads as TGTGCCAGCAGCGGGAGACGGGAGGGCCCTACAGATACGCAGTATTTT.

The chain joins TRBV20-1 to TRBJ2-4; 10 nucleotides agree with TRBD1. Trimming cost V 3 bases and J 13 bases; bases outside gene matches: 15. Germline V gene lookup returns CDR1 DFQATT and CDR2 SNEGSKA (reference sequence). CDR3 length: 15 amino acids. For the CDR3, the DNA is TGCAGTGCTAGCCCCCCGACGAGCGGACAGGGGGAGCAGTACTTC. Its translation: CSASPPTSGQGEQYF.

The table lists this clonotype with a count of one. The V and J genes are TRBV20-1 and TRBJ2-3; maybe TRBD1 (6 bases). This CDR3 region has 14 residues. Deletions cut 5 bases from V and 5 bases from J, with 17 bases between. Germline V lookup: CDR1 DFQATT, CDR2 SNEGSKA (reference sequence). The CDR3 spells CSAPLAKGVDTQYF. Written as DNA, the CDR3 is TGCAGTGCTCCCCTAGCAAAGGGGGTAGATACGCAGTATTTT.

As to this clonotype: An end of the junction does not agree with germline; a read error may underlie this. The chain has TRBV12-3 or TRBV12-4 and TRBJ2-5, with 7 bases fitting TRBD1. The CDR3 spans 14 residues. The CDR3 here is CVSSYDRARETQYF. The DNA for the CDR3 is TGTGTCAGCAGTTATGACAGGGCCAGGGAGACCCAGTACTTC.